The present TCR beta chain was sequenced within a study of cytomegalovirus exposure and HLA in healthy donors. Regarding the study as a whole: The classifier was said to identify cytomegalovirus status with high specificity and sensitivity. The tendency of first-cohort TCR clusters to co-occur in the 120 or so validation repertoires was identified by a subsequent analysis. Some TCR beta chains (around 160 of them) were listed as cytomegalovirus-associated. CMV antigen specificity of a few CMV-associated chains was confirmed in vitro.

Clones were read by immunoSEQ multiplex PCR, and TCRdb kept only the in-frame ones, dropping some. The sample lists 130,000 to 150,000 clones, roughly 87% occurring once. This clone was seen only once. Its target is unknown. The CDR3 has 14 residues. V was pared by 6 bases and J by 4 bases, with 15 bases between. Germline loops: CDR1 WNHNN, CDR2 SYGVQD (reference sequence). This clonotype originated in a man between 18 and 35 years old in good health and CMV-seropositive. V and J are TRBV10-1 and TRBJ1-1, with D perhaps TRBD1 (6 bases). The sample was PBMCs. CDR3 in amino acids: CASRPSIGGTEAFF. In DNA, the CDR3 is TGCGCCAGCAGACCCTCGATAGGGGGCACTGAAGCTTTCTTT.